A selection of T cell receptor beta chains follows, all from one sample in a study of beta chain features in type 1 diabetes. Libraries were prepared by immunoSEQ multiplex PCR; TCRdb keeps only in-frame clonotypes and omits some of them. Of fewer than 450,000 clones in the sample, about 13% were seen once. The specimen was naive CD4+ T cells from blood. The receptor source for this set is a young woman with type 1 diabetes. Both conserved end residues are part of each CDR3. The D gene is left open where the match is weak. Clone size is given for some rows only: seen once, a few or many times, or a class if the clone is expanded.

j_call | d_call | v_call | clone_size | cdr3_aa | cdr3_nt
TRBJ1-1 | . | TRBV2 | few | CASTARASKAFF | TGTGCCAGCACAGCCAGGGCGTCAAAAGCTTTCTTT
TRBJ1-2 | TRBD1 | TRBV11-2 | . | CASSLDGTVLGGYTF | TGTGCCAGCAGCTTAGATGGGACAGTCCTGGGCGGCTACACCTTC
TRBJ1-2 | TRBD1 | TRBV27 | few | CASSPGDRGLRGYTF | TGTGCCAGCAGCCCAGGGGACAGGGGGCTGAGAGGCTACACCTTC
TRBJ2-5 | . | TRBV30 | . | CAWSNPPGTQYF | TGTGCCTGGAGTAACCCTCCCGGGACCCAGTACTTC
TRBJ2-3 | TRBD2 | TRBV29-1 | . | CSVPLGGSTDTQYF | TGCAGCGTTCCCTTGGGGGGGAGCACAGATACGCAGTATTTT
TRBJ2-5 | . | TRBV11-2 | . | CASSLDRETQYF | TGTGCCAGCAGCTTAGATAGAGAGACCCAGTACTTC
TRBJ1-2 | . | TRBV9 | . | CASSVGITTGSNYGYTF | TGTGCCAGCAGCGTAGGAATTACGACAGGATCTAACTATGGCTACACCTTC
TRBJ2-2 | . | TRBV18 | . | CASSPQDTANTGELFF | TGTGCCAGCTCACCCCAGGACACCGCGAACACCGGGGAGCTGTTTTTT
TRBJ1-3 | TRBD1 | TRBV19 | . | CASTEGATGNTIYF | TGTGCCAGTACCGAGGGGGCGACGGGAAACACCATATATTTT
TRBJ1-2 | TRBD1 | TRBV11-3 | . | CASSLEQGRRYTF | TGTGCCAGCAGCTTAGAACAGGGGCGGAGGTACACCTTC
TRBJ2-3 | TRBD2 | TRBV15 | . | CATSIRTSGTRPSTDTQYF | TGTGCCACCAGCATTAGGACTAGCGGGACTCGCCCTAGCACAGATACGCAGTATTTT
TRBJ2-5 | . | TRBV13 | . | CASSLSGRETQYF | TGTGCCAGCAGCTTAAGTGGGAGGGAGACCCAGTACTTC
TRBJ2-3 | TRBD2 | TRBV5-4 | few | CASSSGLGGTDTQYF | TGTGCCAGCAGCTCGGGACTAGGGGGCACAGATACGCAGTATTTT
TRBJ2-3 | . | TRBV7-9 | . | CASSLDRATDTQYF | TGTGCCAGCAGCCTCGACAGAGCCACAGATACGCAGTATTTT
TRBJ1-1 | . | TRBV18 | . | CASSPPMTTNTEAFF | TGTGCCAGCTCACCACCGATGACTACGAACACTGAAGCTTTCTTT
TRBJ1-2 | . | TRBV6-5 | few | CASSYEGQGYGYTF | TGTGCCAGCAGTTACGAAGGGCAGGGCTATGGCTACACCTTC
TRBJ2-1 | TRBD2 | TRBV5-1 | . | CASSSSGSYNEQFF | TGCGCCAGCAGCTCTAGCGGCTCCTACAATGAGCAGTTCTTC
TRBJ2-7 | TRBD2 | TRBV7-2 | few | CASSLTSGRQYF | TGTGCCAGCAGCTTGACTAGCGGCCGACAGTACTTC
TRBJ2-2 | . | TRBV30 | few | CAWSNSAGELFF | TGTGCCTGGAGTAATTCCGCCGGGGAGCTGTTTTTT
TRBJ1-5 | TRBD1 | TRBV30 | . | CAWSSWDRGRDQPQHF | TGTGCCTGGAGTAGTTGGGACAGGGGCCGAGATCAGCCCCAGCATTTT
TRBJ2-5 | . | TRBV5-1 | few | CASSLGGTEGETQYF | TGCGCCAGCAGCTTGGGCGGGACAGAAGGAGAGACCCAGTACTTC
TRBJ1-2 | TRBD1 | TRBV6-5 | . | CASSYGGTGRDGYTF | TGTGCCAGCAGTTACGGGGGGACAGGGCGCGATGGCTACACCTTC
TRBJ2-5 | . | TRBV29-1 | few | CSVERQGIQTQYF | TGCAGCGTTGAGCGGCAGGGTATACAGACCCAGTACTTC
TRBJ2-3 | . | TRBV11-2 | . | CASSFRETDTQYF | TGTGCCAGCAGCTTCCGGGAAACAGATACGCAGTATTTT
TRBJ2-4 | . | TRBV6-9 | . | CASGAREDIQYF | TGTGCCAGCGGCGCTCGGGAAGACATTCAGTACTTC
TRBJ2-5 | TRBD1 | TRBV5-1 | once | CASSFGQGGGETQYF | TGCGCCAGCAGCTTCGGACAGGGAGGAGGAGAGACCCAGTACTTC
TRBJ2-4 | TRBD2 | TRBV5-1 | few | CASSSGLAGSSEAKNIQYF | TGCGCCAGCAGCTCAGGACTAGCGGGTTCGTCCGAGGCCAAAAACATTCAGTACTTC
TRBJ2-5 | TRBD2 | TRBV18 | . | CASSPRLADQETQYF | TGTGCCAGCTCACCAAGGCTAGCGGACCAAGAGACCCAGTACTTC
TRBJ1-1 | . | TRBV29-1 | . | CSVASPDKHTEAFF | TGCAGCGTTGCGAGCCCCGACAAGCACACTGAAGCTTTCTTT
TRBJ2-3 | TRBD2 | TRBV7-9 | . | CASSPSGRAQADTQYF | TGTGCCAGCAGCCCTAGCGGGAGGGCCCAGGCAGATACGCAGTATTTT
TRBJ2-7 | . | TRBV27 | . | CASSLYGKSSYEQYF | TGTGCCAGCAGTTTATACGGGAAGAGCTCCTACGAGCAGTACTTC
TRBJ2-7 | TRBD2 | TRBV10-3 | few | CAISDPGLAAYEQYF | TGTGCCATCAGTGACCCGGGACTAGCGGCCTACGAGCAGTACTTC
TRBJ2-7 | . | TRBV7-9 | few | CASSTGIYEQYF | TGTGCCAGCAGCACAGGTATCTACGAGCAGTACTTC
TRBJ2-1 | TRBD2 | TRBV12-5 | . | CASGLSAGARRVNHNEQFF | TGTGCTAGTGGTTTATCGGCGGGAGCGAGACGGGTGAACCACAATGAGCAGTTCTTC
TRBJ2-1 | . | TRBV11-2 | . | CASSSGLNAYNEQFF | TGTGCCAGCAGCTCCGGACTAAACGCCTACAATGAGCAGTTCTTC
TRBJ2-3 | . | TRBV4-3 | few | CASSQDGGRTDTQYF | TGCGCCAGCAGCCAAGATGGCGGAAGAACAGATACGCAGTATTTT